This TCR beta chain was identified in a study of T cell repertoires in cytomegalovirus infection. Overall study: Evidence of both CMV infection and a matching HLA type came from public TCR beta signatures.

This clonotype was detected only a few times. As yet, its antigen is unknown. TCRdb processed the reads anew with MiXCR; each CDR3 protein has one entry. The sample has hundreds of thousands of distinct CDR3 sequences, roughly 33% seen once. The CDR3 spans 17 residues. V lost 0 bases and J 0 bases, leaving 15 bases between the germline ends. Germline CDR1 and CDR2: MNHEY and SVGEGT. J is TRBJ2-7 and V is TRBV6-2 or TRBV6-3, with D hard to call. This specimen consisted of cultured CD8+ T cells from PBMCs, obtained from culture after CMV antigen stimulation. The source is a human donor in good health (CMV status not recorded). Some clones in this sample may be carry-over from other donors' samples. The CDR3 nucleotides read TGTGCCAGCAGTTACTCGACCGTACAATTCTCCTCCTACGAGCAGTACGTC. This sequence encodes CASSYSTVQFSSYEQYV.